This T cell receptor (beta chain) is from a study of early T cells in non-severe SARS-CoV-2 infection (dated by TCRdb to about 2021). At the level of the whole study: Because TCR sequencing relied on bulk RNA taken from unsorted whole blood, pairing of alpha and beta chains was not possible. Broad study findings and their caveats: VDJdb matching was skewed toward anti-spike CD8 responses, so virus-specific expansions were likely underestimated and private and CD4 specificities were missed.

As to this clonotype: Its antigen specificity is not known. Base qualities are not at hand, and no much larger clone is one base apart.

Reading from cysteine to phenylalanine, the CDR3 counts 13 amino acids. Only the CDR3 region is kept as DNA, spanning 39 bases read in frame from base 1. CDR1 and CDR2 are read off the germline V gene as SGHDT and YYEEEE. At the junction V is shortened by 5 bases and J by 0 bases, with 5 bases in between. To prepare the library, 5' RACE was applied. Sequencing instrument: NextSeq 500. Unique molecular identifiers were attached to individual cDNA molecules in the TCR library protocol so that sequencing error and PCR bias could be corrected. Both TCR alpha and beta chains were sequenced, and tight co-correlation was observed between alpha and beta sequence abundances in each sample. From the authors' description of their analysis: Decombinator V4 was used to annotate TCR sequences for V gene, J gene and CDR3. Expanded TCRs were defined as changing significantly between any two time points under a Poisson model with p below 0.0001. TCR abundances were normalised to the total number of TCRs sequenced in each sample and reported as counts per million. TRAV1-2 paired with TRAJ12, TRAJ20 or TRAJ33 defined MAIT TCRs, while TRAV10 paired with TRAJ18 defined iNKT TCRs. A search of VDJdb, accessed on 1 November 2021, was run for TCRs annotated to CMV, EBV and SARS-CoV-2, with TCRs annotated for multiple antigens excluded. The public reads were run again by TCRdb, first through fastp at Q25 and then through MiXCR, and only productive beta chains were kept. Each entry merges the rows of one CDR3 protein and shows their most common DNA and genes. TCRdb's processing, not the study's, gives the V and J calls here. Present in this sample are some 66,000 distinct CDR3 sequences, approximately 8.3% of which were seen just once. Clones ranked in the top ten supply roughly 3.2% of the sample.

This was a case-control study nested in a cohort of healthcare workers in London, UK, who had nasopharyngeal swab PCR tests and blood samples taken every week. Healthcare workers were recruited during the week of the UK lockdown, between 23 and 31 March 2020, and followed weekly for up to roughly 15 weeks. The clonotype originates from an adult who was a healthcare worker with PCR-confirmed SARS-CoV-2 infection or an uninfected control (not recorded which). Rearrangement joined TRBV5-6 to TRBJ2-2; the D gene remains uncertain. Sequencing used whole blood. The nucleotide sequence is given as TGTGCCAGCAGTGAGACGAACACCGGGGAGCTGTTTTTT. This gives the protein CASSETNTGELFF.